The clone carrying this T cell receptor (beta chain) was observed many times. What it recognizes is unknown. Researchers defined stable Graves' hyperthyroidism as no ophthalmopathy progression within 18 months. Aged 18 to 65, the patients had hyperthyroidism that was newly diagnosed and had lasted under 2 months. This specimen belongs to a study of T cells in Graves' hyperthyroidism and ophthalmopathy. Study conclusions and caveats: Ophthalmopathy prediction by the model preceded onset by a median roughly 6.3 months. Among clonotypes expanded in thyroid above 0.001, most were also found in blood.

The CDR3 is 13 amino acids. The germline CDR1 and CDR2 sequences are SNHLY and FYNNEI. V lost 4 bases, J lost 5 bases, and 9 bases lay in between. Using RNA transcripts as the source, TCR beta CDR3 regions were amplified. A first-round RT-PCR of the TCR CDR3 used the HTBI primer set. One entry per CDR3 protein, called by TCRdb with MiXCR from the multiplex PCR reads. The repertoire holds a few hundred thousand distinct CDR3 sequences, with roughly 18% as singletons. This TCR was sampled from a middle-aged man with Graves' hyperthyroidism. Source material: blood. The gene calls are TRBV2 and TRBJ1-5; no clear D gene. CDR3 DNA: TGTGCCAGCAGTGGGGGTATCGATCAGCCCCAGCATTTT. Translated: CASSGGIDQPQHF.